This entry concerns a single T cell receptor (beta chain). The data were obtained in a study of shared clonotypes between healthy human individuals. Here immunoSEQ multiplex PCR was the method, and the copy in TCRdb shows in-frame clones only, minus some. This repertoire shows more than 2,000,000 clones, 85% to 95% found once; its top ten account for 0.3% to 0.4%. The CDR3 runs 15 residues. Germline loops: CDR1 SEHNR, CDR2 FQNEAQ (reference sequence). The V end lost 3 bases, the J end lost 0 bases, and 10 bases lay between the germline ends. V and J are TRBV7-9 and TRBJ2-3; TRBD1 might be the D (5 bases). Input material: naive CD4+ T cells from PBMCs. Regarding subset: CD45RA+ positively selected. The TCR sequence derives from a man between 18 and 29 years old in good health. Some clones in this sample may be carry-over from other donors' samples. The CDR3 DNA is TGTGCCAGCAGCTTGACAGTTACTAGCACAGATACGCAGTATTTT. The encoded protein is CASSLTVTSTDTQYF.